Listed here are 12 T cell receptor beta chains from one sample, sequenced in a study of PD-1 blockade in mismatch repair-deficient tumors. Assay: immunoSEQ multiplex PCR; the TCRdb copy retains only in-frame clones and omits some. The sample has some 66,000 clones, roughly 88% seen once. The sequenced sample was peripheral blood, obtained 52 weeks after starting pembrolizumab. The receptors derive from an adult with mismatch repair-deficient cancer.

The rearrangement uses TRBV5-1 and TRBJ2-7; D gene uncertain. The germline V and J ends were trimmed by 3 bases and 3 bases, with 19 bases remaining between them. CDR1 SGHRS and CDR2 YFSETQ come from the germline V gene. This CDR3 spans 16 amino acids. The CDR3 here is CASSSALGSAVYEQYF. The CDR3, as DNA: TGCGCCAGCAGCTCGGCCCTAGGGTCGGCGGTCTACGAGCAGTACTTC. The variable domain in full, completed from reference TRBV5-1 and TRBJ2-7, reads KAGVTQTPRYLIKTRGQQVTLSCSPISGHRSVSWYQQTPGQGLQFLFEYFSETQRNKGNFPGRFSGRQFSNSRSEMNVSTLELGDSALYLCASSSALGSAVYEQYFGPGTRLTVT.

The chain has TRBV4-1 and TRBJ2-7; 12 bases match TRBD2. J gave up 2 bases and V 0 bases, and 2 bases lay outside the gene matches. Germline loops: CDR1 MGHRA, CDR2 YSYEKL. This CDR3 is built from 16 residues. CDR3 coding DNA: TGCGCCAGCAGCCAAGAGTGGACTAGCGGGACCTACGAGCAGTACTTC. Translating it yields CASSQEWTSGTYEQYF.

The chain combines TRBV7-8 with TRBJ2-2, with 7 bases fitting TRBD1. The CDR3 runs 16 residues. V was pared by 1 base and J by 0 bases, with 2 bases of the junction left unmatched. Germline assignment: CDR1 SGHVS and CDR2 FQNEAQ. The CDR3 coding sequence is TGTGCCAGCAGCTTAGTGGGACAGCCGAACACCGGGGAGCTGTTTTTT. This gives the protein CASSLVGQPNTGELFF.

This CDR3 reads CAISEPSGVSNEQFF. The DNA of the CDR3 is TGTGCCATCAGTGAGCCCAGCGGGGTCTCCAATGAGCAGTTCTTC. The rearrangement uses TRBV10-3 and TRBJ2-1, with 7 nucleotides matching TRBD2. CDR1 and CDR2 from the germline V gene are ENHRY and SYGVKD. Trimming removed 2 bases from V and 6 bases from J; junction bases left unmatched: 7. The CDR3 loop spans 15 amino acids.

The chain joins TRBV7-2 to TRBJ2-7; 9 bases match TRBD2. The CDR3 is 17 amino acids. Germline CDR1 is SGHTA and CDR2 is FQGNSA. Germline trimming cut 5 bases from V and 0 bases from J; bases unmatched to any gene: 11. This chain's CDR3 is CASSPRPSGVLSYEQYF. DNA of the CDR3: TGTGCCAGCAGCCCACGTCCTAGCGGGGTCCTCTCCTACGAGCAGTACTTC.

The V call is TRBV27, the J call TRBJ1-2; D is uncertain. Deletions cut 0 bases from V and 4 bases from J, with 6 bases between. The CDR3 loop spans 13 amino acids. CDR1 and CDR2 from the germline V gene are MNHEY and SMNVEV (reference sequence). CDR3 loop: CASSLSSSYGYTF. In DNA, the CDR3 is TGTGCCAGCAGTTTATCGTCCAGCTATGGCTACACCTTC.

The chain is built from TRBV21-1 and TRBJ2-5; the table assigns TRBD2, which was not confirmed against the DNA. TRBV21-1 has pseudogene status. The CDR3 runs to 14 residues. This CDR3 is CASSKGEWLGTQYF. For the CDR3, the DNA is TGTGCCAGCAGCAAAGGGGAGTGGTTGGGGACCCAGTACTTC.

The CDR3 reads CSAITSGFYEQYF. CDR3 coding DNA: TGCAGCGCAATAACTAGCGGGTTCTACGAGCAGTACTTC. The rearrangement links TRBV29-1 to TRBJ2-7, with 9 bases lining up with TRBD2. The CDR3 covers 13 residues. CDR1 and CDR2 (germline): SQVTM, ANQGSEA. The V segment lost 7 bases and the J segment 3 bases; nucleotides outside the gene matches: 7.

V is TRBV10-1 and J is TRBJ2-7, with 9 bases aligning to TRBD1. Per germline, CDR1 WNHNN and CDR2 SYGVQD (reference sequence). Trimming at V came to 3 bases and at J to 8 bases, leaving 11 bases not matched to a gene. The CDR3 extends over 15 amino acids. CDR3 in DNA: TGCGCCAGCAGTGACCACCGGGACAGGGTAGTGAAGCAGTACTTC. This encodes CASSDHRDRVVKQYF.

J is TRBJ2-1 and V is TRBV5-1, with TRBD2 identical over 8 bases. Trimming at V came to 0 bases and at J to 6 bases, leaving 8 bases not matched to a gene. Germline V CDR1 and CDR2: SGHRS, YFSETQ. The CDR3 contains 16 residues. Here the CDR3 DNA reads TGCGCCAGCAGCTTGGCCGGGAGGACTAGCAGCAATGAGCAGTTCTTC. Its translation is CASSLAGRTSSNEQFF.

CDR3 protein: CASSLDPIGGGEQFF. In DNA form, the CDR3 reads TGTGCCAGCAGCTTAGACCCGATCGGGGGGGGTGAGCAGTTCTTC. V and J are TRBV11-2 and TRBJ2-1, with TRBD2 matching 8 bases. The CDR3 is 15 amino acids. Trimming cost V 0 bases and J 9 bases; bases outside gene matches: 7. In germline, CDR1 is SGHAT, CDR2 FQNNGV.

The chain couples TRBV29-1 to TRBJ1-2; 8 bases align to TRBD1. The length of the CDR3 is 14 residues. Germline V CDR1 and CDR2: SQVTM, ANQGSEA. V was clipped by 6 bases and J by 4 bases; unmatched bases: 10. The CDR3 DNA reads TGCAGCGTAGACACCGGGACAGGAGCCTATGGCTACACCTTC. Translated, it gives CSVDTGTGAYGYTF.